This note documents a single TCR beta chain sequence. In the original analysis: By means of reference gene primer amplification, nucleated cell counts were estimated. Here immunoSEQ multiplex PCR was the method, and the copy in TCRdb shows in-frame clones only, minus some. The V and J calls and the clone size are those of that table, but D and trimming were determined from the DNA. Of roughly 200,000 clones in the sample, about nine tenths were seen once. V dropped 4 bases and J dropped 3; count of bases not matched to a gene: 12. The CDR3 totals 16 residues. Germline CDR1 reads SGHRS; CDR2 reads YFSETQ. The data derive from a study of blood T cell repertoires in COVID-19. Looking at the study overall: Acute-phase and convalescent COVID-19 samples originated in the United States, Italy and Spain. T cells, B-cell-depleted T cells, or PBMCs provided the cDNA or gDNA that served as material.

Sequencing was done on a sample of peripheral blood. This receptor was identified in a man aged 40-49 years with acute or convalescent COVID-19. V is TRBV5-1 and J is TRBJ2-5; 7 bases are shared with TRBD2. The CDR3 sequence: CASSAGLAAGKETQYF. The CDR3, as DNA: TGCGCCAGCAGCGCCGGGCTAGCGGCGGGAAAAGAGACCCAGTACTTC.